The 32 T cell receptor beta chains presented below share a single source sample, sequenced in a study of neoadjuvant nivolumab and ipilimumab in lung cancer (dated by TCRdb to 2020 to 2022). The library was made by the immunoSEQ multiplex PCR assay. The source is immuneACCESS, and TCRdb retained only in-frame sequences with V and J called. Part of the clones is not carried over; for the studies checked, unresolved V genes explain less than half of this, and the remainder is unexplained. The sample includes 15,000 to 20,000 clones, with roughly 80% observed a single time. About 9.8% of the sample lies in the top ten. Interpreted using the paper, the time point label stands for: at surgical resection after neoadjuvant nivolumab +/- ipilimumab. Sequences were derived from tumor tissue, sampled after neoadjuvant nivolumab, alone or with ipilimumab, at or shortly before surgery. Receptors originate from an adult with non-small cell lung cancer.

This clone was observed a few times. The CDR3 is CATGQGYEQYF. In DNA form, the CDR3 reads TGTGCCACCGGACAGGGCTACGAGCAGTACTTC. The chain recombines TRBV6-6 with TRBJ2-7; 8 positions match TRBD1. The V gene end was trimmed by 10 bases and the J gene end by 3 bases; junction bases not matched to a gene: 2. The CDR3 is made up of 11 amino acids. Germline V gene sequence: CDR1 MNHNY, CDR2 SVGAGI (reference sequence).

The V gene is TRBV7-6, the J gene TRBJ2-7; tentatively, D is TRBD1 (5 bases). V was clipped by 1 base and J by 9 bases, with 13 bases between them. The CDR3 is 13 residues long. Germline values: CDR1 SGHVS, CDR2 FNYEAQ. CDR3 region: CASSLESQGVQYF. CDR3 sequence (DNA): TGTGCCAGCAGCTTAGAGTCCCAGGGCGTGCAGTACTTC. Complete variable domain (other parts from reference TRBV7-6 and TRBJ2-7): GAGVSQSPRYKVTKRGQDVALRCDPISGHVSLYWYRQALGQGPEFLTYFNYEAQQDKSGLPNDRFSAERPEGSISTLTIQRTEQRDSAMYRCASSLESQGVQYFGPGTRLTVT.

This chain uses TRBV28 with TRBJ1-5; 7 bases align to TRBD1. The CDR3 is 14 amino acids. Per germline, CDR1 MDHEN and CDR2 SYDVKM. The ends lost 6 bases at V and 4 bases at J; junction bases unmatched: 6. The CDR3 DNA sequence: TGTGCCAGCAGCTACGACAGGGTGAATCAGCCCCAGCATTTT. Translated: CASSYDRVNQPQHF.

This clone was detected only a few times. The genes are TRBV19 and TRBJ2-1; D unresolved. The CDR3 is 13 residues long. Trimming stripped 8 bases from V and 7 bases from J, with 15 bases between. Germline-derived CDR1 and CDR2 are LNHDA and SQIVND (reference sequence). CDR3 sequence: CASAISQSNEQFF. The CDR3 DNA follows: TGTGCCAGTGCCATTTCCCAATCTAATGAGCAGTTCTTC.

The chain links TRBV27 to TRBJ1-5, with unresolved D. Per germline, CDR1 MNHEY and CDR2 SMNVEV (reference sequence). The CDR3 extends over 16 amino acids. V lost 1 base and J lost 2, with 12 bases in between. CDR3 DNA sequence: TGTGCCAGCAGTTTATGGGTTCCCGGCGGCAATCAGCCCCAGCATTTT. This sequence encodes CASSLWVPGGNQPQHF.

The chain carries TRBV4-3 and TRBJ1-1; D ambiguous. The germline V gene encodes CDR1 LGHNA and CDR2 YSLEER. V was trimmed by 4 bases and J by 2 bases, leaving 11 bases between them. The CDR3 extends over 14 amino acids. CDR3 coding DNA: TGCGCCAGCAGCCTGCAGGAAAGCAACACTGAAGCTTTCTTT. It yields the protein CASSLQESNTEAFF.

The rearrangement links TRBV27 to TRBJ2-2, with D tentatively TRBD1 or TRBD2 (6 bases each). With 5 bases removed from V and 8 bases from J, the gap between germline ends came to 15 bases. This CDR3 is built from 14 residues. Germline V gene lookup returns CDR1 MNHEY and CDR2 SMNVEV (reference sequence). CDR3 nucleotides: TGTGCCAGCAGTACTCGGGGGCCTCTAGGGGAGCTGTTTTTT. Its protein product is CASSTRGPLGELFF.

The chain couples TRBV7-8 to TRBJ2-7, with D possibly being TRBD1 (6 bases). V was pared by 6 bases and J by 5 bases, with 8 bases between. This CDR3 region has 11 residues. Per the germline V gene, CDR1 is SGHVS and CDR2 is FQNEAQ. The CDR3 DNA reads as TGTGCCAGCAGATACAGGGACGAGCAGTACTTC. It codes for CASRYRDEQYF.

The rearrangement uses TRBV7-2 and TRBJ2-4; 9 bases match TRBD1. The V gene end was trimmed by 5 bases and the J gene end by 7 bases; junction bases not matched to a gene: 6. The CDR3 extends over 14 amino acids. The germline gives CDR1 SGHTA, CDR2 FQGNSA. Here the CDR3 DNA reads TGTGCCAGCAGCCCTGGGACAGGGAGCAACATTCAGTACTTC. It encodes CASSPGTGSNIQYF.

The rearrangement links TRBV6-1 to TRBJ2-7; 7 nucleotides match TRBD1. V shed 4 bases, J shed 6 bases, and the junction held 6 bases outside the gene matches. The germline V gene has CDR1 MNHNS and CDR2 SASEGT. The CDR3 loop spans 13 amino acids. CDR3 amino acids: CASSVLDRVEQYF. In nucleotides, the CDR3 is TGTGCCAGCAGTGTACTCGACAGGGTCGAGCAGTACTTC.

The CDR3 here is CAIRNTGTEAFF. In DNA, the CDR3 is TGTGCCATCAGAAACACGGGGACTGAAGCTTTCTTT. The V and J genes are TRBV10-3 and TRBJ1-1; D unclear. The germline V gene has CDR1 ENHRY and CDR2 SYGVKD. This CDR3 is built from 12 residues. The V end lost 6 bases, the J end lost 5 bases, and 10 bases lay between the germline ends.

This clone occurred a few times. This chain uses TRBV5-6 with TRBJ2-6; 11 nucleotides agree with TRBD1. Germline V CDR1 and CDR2: SGHDT, YYEEEE. V trimming: 4 bases; J trimming: 1 base; junction bases outside the gene matches: 7. This CDR3 contains 18 residues. CDR3 sequence: CASSPPGQGVSGANVLTF. The CDR3, as DNA: TGTGCCAGCAGCCCTCCGGGACAGGGGGTTTCTGGGGCCAACGTCCTGACTTTC.

This chain links TRBV11-3 with TRBJ2-7, with no clear D. The V end was cut by 3 bases, the J end by 1 base, with 10 bases between. Germline V CDR1 and CDR2: SGHNT, YENEEA. The length of the CDR3 is 14 residues. CDR3 residues: CASSLRDGSYEQYF. The CDR3 DNA is TGTGCCAGCAGCTTGAGAGACGGTTCCTACGAGCAGTACTTC.

The chain combines TRBV5-4 with TRBJ1-1; D unresolved. V lost 2 bases to trimming and J lost 1 base, with 12 bases between them. Germline assignment: CDR1 SGHNT and CDR2 YYREEE (reference sequence). The CDR3 is 15 amino acids. The CDR3 DNA follows: TGTGCCAGCAGCTTAAATACCGGGAAGAACACTGAAGCTTTCTTT. It specifies CASSLNTGKNTEAFF.

This chain connects TRBV20-1 to TRBJ2-2; D remains unclear. Trimming removed 6 bases from V and 1 base from J, with 3 bases in between. This CDR3 region has 11 residues. Per germline, CDR1 DFQATT and CDR2 SNEGSKA (reference sequence). CDR3 sequence reads: CSAWNTGELFF. The CDR3 DNA sequence: TGCAGTGCCTGGAACACCGGGGAGCTGTTTTTT.

This chain joins TRBV4-3 and TRBJ2-7; no clear D gene. The CDR3 is 15 residues long. Trimming removed 0 bases at V and 4 bases at J, with 13 bases between. Germline assignment: CDR1 LGHNA and CDR2 YSLEER. The CDR3 spells CASSQDQGFPYEQYF. The CDR3 nucleotides are TGCGCCAGCAGCCAAGATCAAGGTTTCCCTTACGAGCAGTACTTC.

This chain joins TRBV5-1 and TRBJ1-4, with a weak D call TRBD1 (5 bases). The germline V and J ends were trimmed by 4 bases and 3 bases, with 13 bases remaining between them. The germline CDR1 and CDR2 sequences are SGHRS and YFSETQ. The CDR3 runs to 15 residues. This chain's CDR3 is CASSPWDVPNEKLFF. Written as DNA, the CDR3 is TGCGCCAGCAGCCCGTGGGACGTACCTAATGAAAAACTGTTTTTT.

The chain couples TRBV2 to TRBJ1-4; D not certain. Germline CDR1 is SNHLY and CDR2 is FYNNEI. This CDR3 has 15 amino acids. V was clipped by 4 bases and J by 0 bases, with 9 bases between them. CDR3: CASSGDSPTNEKLFF. CDR3 in DNA: TGTGCCAGCAGTGGAGATTCCCCAACTAATGAAAAACTGTTTTTT.

This sequence joins TRBV28 and TRBJ1-5; D not certain. V lost 6 bases, J lost 7 bases, and 10 bases lay in between. Germline values: CDR1 MDHEN, CDR2 SYDVKM. The CDR3 loop spans 12 amino acids. The CDR3: CASSAGSQPQHF. CDR3 sequence (DNA): TGTGCCAGCAGCGCAGGAAGCCAGCCCCAGCATTTT.

This chain links TRBV5-4 with TRBJ2-7, with TRBD1 matching 7 bases. CDR1 is SGHNT, CDR2 YYREEE, per germline (reference sequence). The CDR3 runs to 15 residues. Trimming at V came to 1 base and at J to 3 bases, leaving 7 bases not matched to a gene. CDR3 nucleotide sequence: TGTGCCAGCAGCTTGCCCAACCGACAGGGCTACGAGCAGTACTTC. This sequence encodes CASSLPNRQGYEQYF.

The rearrangement uses TRBV7-7 and TRBJ1-4; TRBD1 matches at 7 bases. V was pared by 0 bases and J by 6 bases, with 7 bases of the junction left unmatched. Germline assignment: CDR1 SSHAT and CDR2 FNYEAQ (reference sequence). The CDR3 is 16 residues long. The CDR3 here is CASSLAPGGQDEKLFF. The CDR3 region has the DNA TGTGCCAGCAGCTTAGCCCCAGGGGGTCAGGATGAAAAACTGTTTTTT.

This chain links TRBV5-1 with TRBJ2-1; D tentatively reads TRBD1 or TRBD2 (5 bases each). The V gene lost 4 bases and the J gene lost 4 bases, with 12 bases spanning the gap. The length of the CDR3 is 14 residues. Germline V lookup: CDR1 SGHRS, CDR2 YFSETQ. CDR3 in amino acids: CASSPGPTYNEQFF. The DNA of the CDR3 is TGCGCCAGCAGCCCGGGACCCACATACAATGAGCAGTTCTTC.

The sample holds a few counts of this clone. The genes are TRBV7-6 and TRBJ2-1; D not resolved. CDR3 length: 13 residues. V was trimmed by 4 bases and J by 7 bases, leaving 11 bases between them. The germline V gene encodes CDR1 SGHVS and CDR2 FNYEAQ. CDR3 bases: TGTGCCAGCAGCTCCCTGAGGTGGAATGAGCAGTTCTTC. Its protein is CASSSLRWNEQFF.

The V and J genes are TRBV30 and TRBJ1-3; D not certain. The CDR3 runs to 16 residues. CDR1 and CDR2 (germline): GTSNPN, SVGIG (reference sequence). The ends were cut back, 0 bases at V and 0 bases at J, with 12 bases in the middle. The CDR3 nucleotides read TGTGCCTGGAGTGTAATCGGGAGTTACTCTGGAAACACCATATATTTT. Amino acid sequence: CAWSVIGSYSGNTIYF.

This rearrangement joins TRBV7-2 to TRBJ1-2; D is unclear. V was cut by 5 bases and J by 8 bases, with 12 bases left in between. The CDR3 has 12 residues. In germline, CDR1 is SGHTA, CDR2 FQGNSA. The CDR3 nucleotides are TGTGCCAGCAGCCTAGTCAAAAGAGGCTACACCTTC. This translates into CASSLVKRGYTF.

CDR3 sequence reads: CASSSLGEKLFF. The CDR3, as DNA: TGTGCCAGCAGCTCATTGGGAGAAAAACTGTTTTTT. The chain carries TRBV7-9 and TRBJ1-4; no reliable D call. V was shortened by 4 bases and J by 8 bases, with 8 bases between the two germline ends. This CDR3 has 12 amino acids. CDR1 is SEHNR and CDR2 is FQNEAQ in the germline V gene (reference sequence).

The J gene is TRBJ1-4, the V gene TRBV7-2; no reliable D call. This CDR3 contains 16 residues. CDR1 is SGHTA and CDR2 is FQGNSA in the germline V gene. Trimming took 5 bases from V and 4 from J, leaving 17 bases between them. The CDR3 DNA sequence: TGTGCCAGCAGCCGAGACGGATTCGGGGTTAATGAAAAACTGTTTTTT. Amino acid sequence: CASSRDGFGVNEKLFF. The full variable domain, completed using reference TRBV7-2 and TRBJ1-4, is GAGVSQSPSNKVTEKGKDVELRCDPISGHTALYWYRQSLGQGLEFLIYFQGNSAPDKSGLPSDRFSAERTGGSVSTLTIQRTQQEDSAVYLCASSRDGFGVNEKLFFGSGTQLSVL.

The CDR3 protein is CASSLEVTGGNSPLHF. The CDR3 region has the DNA TGTGCCAGCAGCTTGGAGGTGACAGGGGGAAATTCACCCCTCCACTTT. V gene TRBV5-4 combines with J gene TRBJ1-6; 9 positions match TRBD1. The V gene end was trimmed by 0 bases and the J gene end by 7 bases; junction bases not matched to a gene: 5. The CDR3 consists of 16 residues. Per the germline V gene, CDR1 is SGHNT and CDR2 is YYREEE (reference sequence).

This chain links TRBV5-4 with TRBJ2-3; D tentatively reads TRBD1 or TRBD2 (6 bases each). The germline CDR1 and CDR2 sequences are SGHNT and YYREEE (reference sequence). This CDR3 comprises 14 residues. V was trimmed by 6 bases and J by 3 bases, leaving 14 bases between them. The CDR3 is CASKGGPNTDTQYF. The CDR3 nucleotides read TGTGCCAGCAAGGGGGGACCTAATACAGATACGCAGTATTTT. The variable domain in full, with the rest retrieved from reference TRBV5-4 and TRBJ2-3, is ETGVTQSPTHLIKTRGQQVTLRCSSQSGHNTVSWYQQALGQGPQFIFQYYREEENGRGNFPPRFSGLQFPNYSSELNVNALELDDSALYLCASKGGPNTDTQYFGPGTRLTVL.

This chain connects TRBV2 to TRBJ2-1, with 15 bases fitting TRBD2. CDR3 length equals 22 residues. CDR1 and CDR2 from the germline V gene are SNHLY and FYNNEI. V lost 3 bases and J lost 0; bases outside the gene matches: 15. The CDR3 spells CASSDWTSGGASRLSSYNEQFF. The CDR3 bases are TGTGCCAGCAGTGATTGGACTAGCGGGGGGGCCTCTAGGTTGAGCTCCTACAATGAGCAGTTCTTC.

The V and J genes are TRBV28 and TRBJ1-3; 7 bases match TRBD1. The CDR3 spans 14 residues. CDR1 is MDHEN and CDR2 is SYDVKM in the germline V gene. V was clipped by 3 bases and J by 4 bases; unmatched bases: 3. CDR3 nucleotide sequence: TGTGCCAGCAGTTTCGGGACAGACGGAAACACCATATATTTT. Translating gives CASSFGTDGNTIYF.

There are a few counts of this clone. The J gene is TRBJ1-4, the V gene TRBV6-1; possibly TRBD1 for D (6 bases). The germline V and J ends were trimmed by 1 base and 10 bases, with 19 bases remaining between them. The CDR3 runs 16 residues. Germline-derived CDR1 and CDR2 are MNHNS and SASEGT. CDR3 loop: CASSEEFWQGKAKLFF. The CDR3 bases are TGTGCCAGCAGTGAAGAATTTTGGCAGGGGAAGGCAAAACTGTTTTTT.